Below are 24 T cell receptor beta chains sequenced from a single sample in a study of a mutant IDH1 vaccine in newly diagnosed glioma. These receptors have no known antigen. Sequenced by immunoSEQ multiplex PCR; TCRdb stores in-frame clones only, minus some. The sample lists 30,000 to 35,000 clones, about 86% occurring once. Time point of the sample: week 5, during vaccination. With topical imiquimod, each dose of the vaccine consisted of 300 ug of mutant IDH1 20-mer peptide. The sequenced sample was PBMCs, obtained from a glioma patient whose treatment included an IDH1 peptide vaccine. Receptors were obtained from a man aged 25-45 years with glioma.

CDR3 in amino acids: CASSPGGGEESYEQYF. As DNA, the CDR3 is TGTGCCAGCAGCCCAGGTGGGGGGGAGGAGTCCTACGAGCAGTACTTC. The chain couples TRBV7-9 to TRBJ2-7, with TRBD2 identical over 7 bases. J lost 1 base, V lost 5 bases, and 11 bases had no gene match. CDR3 size: 16 residues. CDR1 SEHNR and CDR2 FQNEAQ come from the germline V gene (reference sequence).

This clone came up a few times. V usage is TRBV5-1 and J usage is TRBJ1-1, with unresolved D. V lost 1 base and J lost 1, with 5 bases in between. CDR1 and CDR2 from the germline V gene are SGHRS and YFSETQ. The CDR3 spans 13 residues. The CDR3 sequence: CASSLRQNTEAFF. CDR3 in DNA: TGCGCCAGCAGCTTGAGGCAGAACACTGAAGCTTTCTTT.

CDR3 protein: CASSPDSSGATNEKLFF. CDR3 DNA: TGTGCCAGCTCACCGGACAGCAGCGGTGCAACTAATGAAAAACTGTTTTTT. The chain couples TRBV18 to TRBJ1-4; tentative D call: TRBD1 (6 bases). The CDR3 runs to 17 residues. The V end was cut by 3 bases, the J end by 0 bases, with 14 bases between. Germline V gene lookup returns CDR1 KGHSH and CDR2 LQKENI.

With regard to this clone: This CDR3 is also generated by other DNA sequences in the sample. The V and J genes are TRBV25-1 and TRBJ2-2; 8 nucleotides line up with TRBD2. The junction had 9 bases not matched to a gene; V was cut back by 6 bases and J by 3 bases. CDR1 and CDR2 (germline): MGHDK, SYGVNS. The CDR3 consists of 16 residues. The CDR3 loop is CASSEPGGRYTGELFF. The CDR3 region has the DNA TGTGCCAGCAGCGAACCGGGGGGGAGATACACCGGGGAGCTGTTTTTT.

V is TRBV30 and J is TRBJ1-1; D is unresolved. V lost 1 base to trimming and J lost 7 bases, with 13 bases between them. Germline lookup yields CDR1 GTSNPN and CDR2 SVGIG (reference sequence). The CDR3 covers 13 residues. The chain's CDR3 is CAWSDGRLIEAFF. In DNA, the CDR3 is TGTGCCTGGAGTGATGGCCGACTAATTGAAGCTTTCTTT.

The chain carries TRBV9 and TRBJ2-7; 9 bases line up with TRBD2. The CDR3 is 15 residues long. The V gene's germline CDR1 is SGDLS and CDR2 YYNGEE. V lost 0 bases, J lost 7 bases, and 8 bases stayed unmatched. The CDR3 DNA sequence: TGTGCCAGCAGCGTAGAGGGACTAGCCCCTCGGGAGCAGTACTTC. As protein: CASSVEGLAPREQYF.

This clone was detected a few times. V is TRBV4-3 and J is TRBJ2-2; D perhaps matches TRBD1 (6 bases). Trimming pared 2 bases from V and 3 bases from J, leaving 10 bases between. The length of the CDR3 is 15 residues. From germline, CDR1 is LGHNA and CDR2 YSLEER. CDR3: CASSQHPGDTGELFF. CDR3 DNA sequence: TGCGCCAGCAGCCAACACCCAGGGGACACCGGGGAGCTGTTTTTT.

The V and J genes are TRBV6-1 and TRBJ1-2; D not resolved. There are 13 residues in the CDR3. Germline CDR1 reads MNHNS; CDR2 reads SASEGT. The germline V and J ends were trimmed by 6 bases and 2 bases, with 10 bases remaining between them. CDR3 DNA: TGTGCCAGCAGAGAGACGGGGAACTATGGCTACACCTTC. Translation gives CASRETGNYGYTF.

This rearrangement joins TRBV9 to TRBJ1-1; the D gene is possibly TRBD1 (5 bases). V was trimmed by 1 base and J by 4 bases, leaving 14 bases between them. This CDR3 comprises 15 residues. Germline CDR1 is SGDLS and CDR2 is YYNGEE. DNA of the CDR3: TGTGCCAGCAGCGTATTCCCCAGGGCTGGCACTGAAGCTTTCTTT. Amino acids: CASSVFPRAGTEAFF.

The chain has TRBV5-4 and TRBJ1-5, with D unresolved. V was trimmed by 4 bases and J by 0 bases, leaving 11 bases between them. CDR3 length: 15 residues. Germline V lookup: CDR1 SGHNT, CDR2 YYREEE (reference sequence). This CDR3 reads CASSADPNSNQPQHF. CDR3 DNA: TGTGCCAGCAGCGCTGACCCGAATAGCAATCAGCCCCAGCATTTT.

CDR3 protein: CASKRGWGDGYTF. The DNA of the CDR3 is TGTGCCAGCAAGAGGGGCTGGGGGGATGGCTACACCTTC. The V and J genes are TRBV6-5 and TRBJ1-2; a weak D match, TRBD1 (5 bases). The germline gives CDR1 MNHEY, CDR2 SVGAGI. This CDR3 spans 13 amino acids. V shed 7 bases and J shed 6 bases, with 15 bases lying between them.

The chain combines TRBV10-1 with TRBJ2-2; tentative D call: TRBD1 (6 bases). V was trimmed by 5 bases and J by 7 bases, leaving 17 bases between them. Germline V gene data show CDR1 as WNHNN and CDR2 as SYGVQD (reference sequence). CDR3 length equals 15 residues. The CDR3: CASSPRQGFGGELFF. CDR3 sequence (DNA): TGCGCCAGCAGTCCCCGGCAGGGGTTCGGCGGGGAGCTGTTTTTT.

This clone was recorded once. V and J are TRBV4-1 and TRBJ1-5; a possible D gene is TRBD1 (6 bases). Germline V gene sequence: CDR1 MGHRA, CDR2 YSYEKL. V was pared by 2 bases and J by 0 bases, with 8 bases between. The CDR3 extends over 15 amino acids. The CDR3: CASSQIQGSNQPQHF. The CDR3 nucleotides are TGCGCCAGCAGCCAAATACAGGGTAGCAATCAGCCCCAGCATTTT.

The gene calls are TRBV10-3 and TRBJ2-2, with D tentatively TRBD1 (6 bases). This CDR3 has 15 residues. The V gene's germline CDR1 is ENHRY and CDR2 SYGVKD. Trimming removed 3 bases from V and 5 bases from J, with 13 bases in between. CDR3 loop: CAISDRGAMTGELFF. The CDR3 DNA reads TGTGCCATCAGTGACAGGGGCGCGATGACCGGGGAGCTGTTTTTT.

The rearrangement joins TRBV18 to TRBJ2-1; 9 bases agree with TRBD1. The length of the CDR3 is 16 residues. Germline V gene lookup returns CDR1 KGHSH and CDR2 LQKENI. Germline trimming cut 2 bases from V and 4 bases from J; bases unmatched to any gene: 6. The CDR3 nucleotides read TGTGCCAGCTCACCAACGCGGGACAGGGTATACAATGAGCAGTTCTTC. Its translation: CASSPTRDRVYNEQFF.

The V and J genes are TRBV6-1 and TRBJ2-7; no firm D call. Germline CDR1 MNHNS, CDR2 SASEGT. Between the trimmed V and J ends, which lost 2 bases and 5 bases, there was a span of 7 bases. The CDR3 covers 12 residues. The CDR3 DNA reads as TGTGCCAGCAGTGAACAGGTCCACGAGCAGTACTTC. Its protein is CASSEQVHEQYF.

The table lists this clone with a count of one. This rearrangement joins TRBV7-2 to TRBJ2-1; 12 bases are shared with TRBD2. This CDR3 is built from 16 residues. V was pared by 5 bases and J by 6 bases, with 8 bases of the junction left unmatched. Germline V lookup: CDR1 SGHTA, CDR2 FQGNSA. The CDR3 DNA sequence: TGTGCCAGCAGCCCGCCCGGGACTAGCGGGCTCAATGAGCAGTTCTTC. Its protein is CASSPPGTSGLNEQFF.

The V and J genes are TRBV30 and TRBJ2-3; D not resolved. The CDR3 is 15 amino acids. Trimming shortened V by 3 bases and J by 2 bases, and 15 bases separated the two germline ends. Germline values: CDR1 GTSNPN, CDR2 SVGIG (reference sequence). CDR3 sequence: CAWSLGRRTTDTQYF. The CDR3 DNA reads TGTGCCTGGAGCTTGGGCAGGCGCACCACAGATACGCAGTATTTT.

The rearrangement uses TRBV9 and TRBJ2-3; TRBD1 might be the D (5 bases). The CDR3 is 14 residues long. The germline gives CDR1 SGDLS, CDR2 YYNGEE. V lost 0 bases to trimming and J lost 3 bases, with 8 bases between them. The CDR3 DNA reads TGTGCCAGCAGCGTAGATGGGGCAACAGATACGCAGTATTTT. It codes for CASSVDGATDTQYF.

This sequence joins TRBV27 and TRBJ1-6; weak D call: TRBD1 (5 bases). CDR3 size: 15 residues. Germline CDR1 is MNHEY and CDR2 is SMNVEV (reference sequence). V was cut by 0 bases and J by 8 bases, with 11 bases left in between. The CDR3 nucleotides are TGTGCCAGCAGTTTATCGTGGCAGGGAGATTCACCCCTCCACTTT. Encoded protein: CASSLSWQGDSPLHF.

The chain joins TRBV7-9 to TRBJ2-7; D is uncertain. CDR3 length equals 12 residues. The ends were cut back, 1 base at V and 4 bases at J, with 5 bases in the middle. CDR1 is SEHNR and CDR2 is FQNEAQ in the germline V gene (reference sequence). The CDR3, as DNA: TGTGCCAGCAGCTTAGTTGGTTACGAGCAGTACTTC. Protein: CASSLVGYEQYF.

The chain joins TRBV28 to TRBJ2-7; a weak D match, TRBD1 (5 bases). Trimming took 5 bases from V and 2 from J, leaving 13 bases between them. Germline CDR1 is MDHEN and CDR2 is SYDVKM. This CDR3 region has 14 residues. The CDR3 DNA follows: TGTGCCAGCAGTCTAGAGGACACCACCTACGAGCAGTACTTC. This sequence encodes CASSLEDTTYEQYF.

This chain uses TRBV4-1 with TRBJ2-5; 8 nucleotides align to TRBD1. The assigned J gene may be wrong: the sequence end matches TRBJ2-7 better. CDR1 and CDR2 from the germline V gene are MGHRA and YSYEKL. This CDR3 is 16 amino acids long. This CDR3 is CASSQRTGQEIYEQYF. The CDR3 bases are TGCGCCAGCAGCCAACGGACGGGACAGGAGATCTACGAGCAGTACTTC.

The genes are TRBV18 and TRBJ2-1, with 8 bases aligning to TRBD2. The CDR3 runs 14 residues. Trimming took 2 bases from V and 8 from J; bases not matched to a gene: 5. Germline V gene data show CDR1 as KGHSH and CDR2 as LQKENI. CDR3 loop: CASSPSGSRDEQFF. The CDR3, as DNA: TGTGCCAGCTCACCAAGCGGGAGCCGAGATGAGCAGTTCTTC.